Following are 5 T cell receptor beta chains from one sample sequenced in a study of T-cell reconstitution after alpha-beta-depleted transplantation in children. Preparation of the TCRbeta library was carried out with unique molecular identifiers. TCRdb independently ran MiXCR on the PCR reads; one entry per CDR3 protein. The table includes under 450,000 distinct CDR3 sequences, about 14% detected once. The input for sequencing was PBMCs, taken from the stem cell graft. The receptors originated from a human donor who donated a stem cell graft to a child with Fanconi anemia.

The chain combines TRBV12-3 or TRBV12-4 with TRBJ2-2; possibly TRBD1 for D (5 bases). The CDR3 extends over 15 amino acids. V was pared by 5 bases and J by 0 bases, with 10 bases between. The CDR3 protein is CASSRGHTNTGELFF. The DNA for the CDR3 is TGTGCCAGCAGTCGTGGACACACGAACACCGGGGAGCTGTTTTTT.

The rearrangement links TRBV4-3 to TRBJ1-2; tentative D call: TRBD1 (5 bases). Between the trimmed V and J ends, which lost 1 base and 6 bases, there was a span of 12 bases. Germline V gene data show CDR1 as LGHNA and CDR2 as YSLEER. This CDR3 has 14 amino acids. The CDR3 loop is CASSQGTRVDGYTF. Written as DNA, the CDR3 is TGCGCCAGCAGCCAAGGGACCAGGGTTGATGGCTACACCTTC.

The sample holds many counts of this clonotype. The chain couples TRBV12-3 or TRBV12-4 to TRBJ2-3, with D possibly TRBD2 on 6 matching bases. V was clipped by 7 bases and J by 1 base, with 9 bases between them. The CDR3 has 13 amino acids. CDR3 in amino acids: CASNKRGTDTQYF. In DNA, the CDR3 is TGTGCCAGCAATAAGCGGGGCACAGATACGCAGTATTTT.

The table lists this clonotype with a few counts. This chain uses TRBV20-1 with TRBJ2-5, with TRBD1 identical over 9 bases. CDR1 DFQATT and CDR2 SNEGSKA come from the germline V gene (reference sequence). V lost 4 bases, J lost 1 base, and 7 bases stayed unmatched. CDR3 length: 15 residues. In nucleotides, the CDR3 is TGCAGTGCTACCGACAGGGGGAGGTCCCAAGAGACCCAGTACTTC. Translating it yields CSATDRGRSQETQYF.

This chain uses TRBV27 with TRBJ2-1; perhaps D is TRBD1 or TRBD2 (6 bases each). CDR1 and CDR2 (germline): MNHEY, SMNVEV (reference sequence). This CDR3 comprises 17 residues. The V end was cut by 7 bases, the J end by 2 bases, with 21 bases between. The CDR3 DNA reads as TGTGCCAGCATCCCGTCTCAAACAGGGAGGACCTACAATGAGCAGTTCTTC. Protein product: CASIPSQTGRTYNEQFF.